The entry below gives a single TCR beta chain sequence along with its context. Using immunoSEQ multiplex PCR, the repertoire was profiled, and TCRdb retains in-frame clones only, with some absent. The repertoire includes about 74,000 clones, just under 95% of them detected once, and over 3.5% sits in the top ten. Losses at the gene ends were 1 base for V and 3 bases for J; bases not matched to a gene: 10. Germline V gene lookup returns CDR1 MGHRA and CDR2 YSYEKL. There are 17 residues in the CDR3. This entry is derived from a study of T cell changes during pregnancy in multiple sclerosis. This material consisted of peripheral blood, taken after pregnancy. The sequence came from a female donor in good health, enrolled as a control in a pregnancy study. The genes are TRBV4-1 and TRBJ2-5; 8 bases fit TRBD1. CDR3 coding DNA: TGCGCCAGCAGCCAAGTCCCGACAGGGGTACGGGAAGAGACCCAGTACTTC. This encodes CASSQVPTGVREETQYF.